This T cell receptor beta chain came from a study of PD-1 blockade in classical Hodgkin lymphoma. Profiled with immunoSEQ multiplex PCR; TCRdb holds only in-frame clones, not every one. The repertoire holds some 60,000 clones, with around 87% as singletons. All patients relapsed after autologous stem cell transplantation, and brentuximab vedotin exposure varied. Germline V gene lookup returns CDR1 LGHNT and CDR2 FRNRAP. The V end lost 0 bases, the J end lost 7 bases, and 16 bases lay between the germline ends. The CDR3 length is 16 residues. This TCR was sampled from a human donor with classical Hodgkin lymphoma. The chain is built from TRBV12-5 and TRBJ1-3, with D possibly matching TRBD1 (6 bases). The sample in question was peripheral blood mononuclear cells (PBMCs), obtained at baseline. CDR3 residues: CASGLVLGADVNTIYF. In DNA form, the CDR3 reads TGTGCTAGTGGTTTGGTACTGGGGGCAGACGTTAACACCATATATTTT.